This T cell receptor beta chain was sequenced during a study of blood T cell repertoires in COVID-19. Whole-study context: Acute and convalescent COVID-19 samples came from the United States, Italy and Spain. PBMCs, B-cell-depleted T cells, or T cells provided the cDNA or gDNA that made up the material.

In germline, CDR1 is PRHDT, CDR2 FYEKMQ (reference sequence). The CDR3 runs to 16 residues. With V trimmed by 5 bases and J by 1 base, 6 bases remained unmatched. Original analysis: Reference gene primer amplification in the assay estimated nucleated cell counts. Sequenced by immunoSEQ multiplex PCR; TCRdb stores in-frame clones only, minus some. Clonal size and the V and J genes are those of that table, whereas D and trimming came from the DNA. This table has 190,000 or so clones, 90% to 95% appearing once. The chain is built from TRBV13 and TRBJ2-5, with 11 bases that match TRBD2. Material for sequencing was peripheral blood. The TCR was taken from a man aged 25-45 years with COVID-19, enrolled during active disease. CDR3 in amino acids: CASSLRLAGTQETQYF. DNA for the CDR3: TGTGCCAGCAGCCTCCGACTAGCGGGGACCCAAGAGACCCAGTACTTC.